Each of the 10 T cell receptor beta chains below was sequenced from the same sample in a study of cytomegalovirus exposure and HLA in healthy donors. Researchers ran the PCR with 60 Vbeta and 13 Jbeta primers. This table comes from immunoSEQ multiplex PCR, and its TCRdb copy is limited to in-frame clones, with some not included. Of 110,000 to 150,000 clones detected, 65% to 80% appear once; the ten largest clones hold nearly 4%. Sequencing input: PBMCs. These receptors were collected from a male donor in good health and CMV-seronegative.

The chain is built from TRBV19 and TRBJ2-5; 9 bases align to TRBD2. CDR3 size: 15 residues. CDR1 is LNHDA, CDR2 SQIVND, per germline (reference sequence). The ends lost 3 bases at V and 4 bases at J; junction bases unmatched: 6. As DNA, the CDR3 is TGTGCCAGTAGTATCCCTAGCGGGGATGGAGAGACCCAGTACTTC. Translated: CASSIPSGDGETQYF. Full variable domain (outside the CDR3, taken from reference TRBV19 and TRBJ2-5): DGGITQSPKYLFRKEGQNVTLSCEQNLNHDAMYWYRQDPGQGLRLIYYSQIVNDFQKGDIAEGYSVSREKKESFPLTVTSAQKNPTAFYLCASSIPSGDGETQYFGPGTRLLVL.

This chain connects TRBV5-1 to TRBJ2-5, with 11 bases lining up with TRBD2. This CDR3 is 16 amino acids long. V trimming: 3 bases; J trimming: 4 bases; junction bases outside the gene matches: 8. Germline CDR1 is SGHRS and CDR2 is YFSETQ. The CDR3 reads CASSYRLAGPGETQYF. The CDR3 DNA reads TGCGCCAGCAGCTACCGACTAGCGGGACCCGGAGAGACCCAGTACTTC.

The chain joins TRBV4-1 to TRBJ1-1; 7 bases are shared with TRBD1. Germline CDR1 reads MGHRA; CDR2 reads YSYEKL. The V segment lost 0 bases and the J segment 1 base; nucleotides outside the gene matches: 5. The length of the CDR3 is 16 residues. Here the CDR3 reads CASSQDGGGRNTEAFF. The CDR3 nucleotides are TGCGCCAGCAGCCAAGATGGAGGGGGCAGGAACACTGAAGCTTTCTTT.

The V gene is TRBV5-6, the J gene TRBJ2-5; 8 bases are shared with TRBD1. V lost 1 base and J lost 7; bases outside the gene matches: 9. In germline, CDR1 is SGHDT, CDR2 YYEEEE. The CDR3 has 15 amino acids. The CDR3 reads CASSLLQGAYGTQYF. CDR3 coding DNA: TGTGCCAGCAGCTTGCTCCAGGGGGCGTATGGGACCCAGTACTTC.

The chain uses TRBV5-1 and TRBJ1-2, with D uncertain. Trimming pared 0 bases from V and 2 bases from J, leaving 8 bases between. The germline gives CDR1 SGHRS, CDR2 YFSETQ. The CDR3 is made up of 14 amino acids. For the CDR3, the DNA is TGCGCCAGCAGCTTGGCCGGCGGGAACTATGGCTACACCTTC. It codes for CASSLAGGNYGYTF.

The chain employs TRBV29-1 and TRBJ2-6; D is unresolved. The CDR3 is made up of 15 amino acids. The germline V and J ends were trimmed by 4 bases and 1 base, with 11 bases remaining between them. Germline values: CDR1 SQVTM, CDR2 ANQGSEA. As DNA, the CDR3 is TGCAGCGTTGTGGCTCCAGGATCTGGGGCCAACGTCCTGACTTTC. It translates to CSVVAPGSGANVLTF.

Note on this clone: The junction departs from the called germline gene at one end, perhaps through a read error. The same CDR3 is also encoded by other DNA sequences in this sample. V gene TRBV7-3 combines with J gene TRBJ1-1; 8 nucleotides line up with TRBD1. The CDR3 covers 12 residues. CDR1 and CDR2 (germline): SGHTA, FQGTGA. CDR3 sequence: CASSRTGTEAFF. CDR3 nucleotides: TGTGCTAGCAGCCGGACAGGGACTGAAGCTTTCTTT.

CDR3: CAWSPYNEQFF. CDR3 coding DNA: TGTGCCTGGAGTCCTTACAATGAGCAGTTCTTC. The rearrangement links TRBV30 to TRBJ2-1; no firm D call. The length of the CDR3 is 11 residues. Trimming removed 2 bases at V and 4 bases at J, with 3 bases between. Germline V gives CDR1 GTSNPN, CDR2 SVGIG (reference sequence).

This clone was observed once. The rearrangement links TRBV5-8 to TRBJ2-1, with a tentative D call TRBD2 (5 bases). The CDR3 extends over 16 amino acids. Trimming stripped 1 base from V and 3 bases from J, with 14 bases between. CDR1 SGHTS and CDR2 YDEGEE come from the germline V gene. CDR3 DNA sequence: TGTGCCAGCAGCTTGACACAGCCGAGGGTCTACAATGAGCAGTTCTTC. Translating gives CASSLTQPRVYNEQFF.

The rearrangement joins TRBV6-5 to TRBJ1-2; D uncertain. The V and J ends lost 7 bases and 0 bases respectively, with 15 bases between them. This CDR3 spans 15 amino acids. Germline V gene data show CDR1 as MNHEY and CDR2 as SVGAGI. CDR3 sequence (DNA): TGTGCCAGCATTCCAGGTGGCGGGGCTAACTATGGCTACACCTTC. Translation gives CASIPGGGANYGYTF.